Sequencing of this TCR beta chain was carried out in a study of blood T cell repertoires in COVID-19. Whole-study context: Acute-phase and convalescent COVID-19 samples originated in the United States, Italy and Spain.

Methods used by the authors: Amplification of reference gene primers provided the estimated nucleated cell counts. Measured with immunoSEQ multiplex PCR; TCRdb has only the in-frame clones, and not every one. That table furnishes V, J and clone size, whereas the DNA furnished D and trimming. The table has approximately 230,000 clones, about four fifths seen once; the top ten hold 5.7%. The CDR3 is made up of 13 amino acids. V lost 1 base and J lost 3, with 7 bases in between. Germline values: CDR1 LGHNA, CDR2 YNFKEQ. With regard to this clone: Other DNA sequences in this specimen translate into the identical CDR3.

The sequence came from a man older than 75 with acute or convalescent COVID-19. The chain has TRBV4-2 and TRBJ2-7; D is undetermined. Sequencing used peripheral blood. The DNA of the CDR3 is TGTGCCAGCAGCCAAGCAGGTGTCTACGAGCAGTACTTC. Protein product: CASSQAGVYEQYF.